This TCR beta chain was identified during a study of CD8+ T cells in alopecia areata. Following extraction, RNA underwent reverse transcription to cDNA, which served as the sequencing template. This table comes from immunoSEQ multiplex PCR, and its TCRdb copy is limited to in-frame clones, with some not included. The data show about 200,000 clones, around three fifths seen once. Germline V lookup: CDR1 SGDLS, CDR2 YYNGEE. V lost 3 bases to trimming and J lost 2 bases; unmatched junction nucleotides: 7. The CDR3 spans 16 residues. This TCR came from a human donor in good health. Sequencing was performed on CD8+ T cells sorted from blood. J is TRBJ2-5 and V is TRBV9, with 10 positions matching TRBD1. The CDR3 nucleotides are TGTGCCAGCAGCGGACAGGGGGCAGGTGGGCAAGAGACCCAGTACTTC. It codes for CASSGQGAGGQETQYF. The variable domain in full, completed from reference TRBV9 and TRBJ2-5, reads DSGVTQTPKHLITATGQRVTLRCSPRSGDLSVYWYQQSLDQGLQFLIQYYNGEERAKGNILERFSAQQFPDLHSELNLSSLELGDSALYFCASSGQGAGGQETQYFGPGTRLLVL.